This entry features one T cell receptor beta chain sequence. Profiled with immunoSEQ multiplex PCR; TCRdb holds only in-frame clones, not every one. The table includes about 160,000 clones, over 80% detected once. The data derive from a study of blood T cell repertoires in COVID-19. Trimming pared 6 bases from V and 10 bases from J, leaving 10 bases between. CDR1 MNHEY and CDR2 SVGAGI come from the germline V gene. The CDR3 length is 12 residues. Sequencing was done on a sample of peripheral blood. The chain joins TRBV6-5 to TRBJ1-6; D gene uncertain. The sequence was obtained from a woman aged 45 to 65 with acute or convalescent COVID-19. The CDR3 coding sequence is TGTGCCAGCAGGGTCGGCGGATCACCCCTCCACTTT. This codes for CASRVGGSPLHF.